This T cell receptor (beta chain) was observed in a study of long-term antiretroviral therapy in people with HIV. Study observations and caveats: ART preceded a rise in diversity that nonetheless stayed lower than in transplant donor controls. The study found narrower CDR3 length ranges in HIV repertoires than in controls.

Assay version v3.0 of immunoSEQ was used, and it was run at survey level. Profiled with immunoSEQ multiplex PCR; TCRdb holds only in-frame clones, not every one. This table holds roughly 20,000 clones, more than 70% found once. On this clone: Its antigen remains unidentified.

Each donor provided at least one pre-ART PBMC sample and at least two post-ART PBMC samples. The material sequenced was unsorted PBMCs, taken at the start of antiretroviral therapy. The TCR sequence derives from a man in his forties or fifties with HIV.

Here the CDR3 reads CASSPSQQETQYF. The CDR3, as DNA: TGTGCCAGCTCACCAAGCCAGCAAGAGACCCAGTACTTC. The chain links TRBV18 to TRBJ2-5; D ambiguous. The V gene lost 2 bases and the J gene lost 2 bases, with 6 bases spanning the gap. Per the germline V gene, CDR1 is KGHSH and CDR2 is LQKENI. This CDR3 spans 13 amino acids.